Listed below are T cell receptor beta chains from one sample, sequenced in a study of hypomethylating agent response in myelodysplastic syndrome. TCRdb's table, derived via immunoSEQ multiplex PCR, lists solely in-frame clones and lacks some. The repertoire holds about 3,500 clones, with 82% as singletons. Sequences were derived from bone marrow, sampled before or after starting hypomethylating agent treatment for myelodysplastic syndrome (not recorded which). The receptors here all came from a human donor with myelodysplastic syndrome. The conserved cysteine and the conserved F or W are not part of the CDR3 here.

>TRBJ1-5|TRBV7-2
ASSFGPNQPQH
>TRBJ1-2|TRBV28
ASNLGRIKLGYT
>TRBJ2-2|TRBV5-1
ASRSDRVDTGELF
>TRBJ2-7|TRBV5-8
ASSPVLRTYEQY
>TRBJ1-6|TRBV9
ASSVGAGGGSPLH
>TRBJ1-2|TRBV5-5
ASRMDGSQINYGYT
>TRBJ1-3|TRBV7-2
ASSFGQSGNAIY
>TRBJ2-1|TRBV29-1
SAPAGWNEQF
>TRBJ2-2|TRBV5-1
ASTSLAGAPNTGELF
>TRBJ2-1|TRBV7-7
ASSLEVGTSGGNNEQF
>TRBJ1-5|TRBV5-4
ASSSGPSNQPQH
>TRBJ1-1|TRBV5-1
ASKPFILNTEAF
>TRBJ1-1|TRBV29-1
SAPILGDNTEAF
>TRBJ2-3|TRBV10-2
ASSGVGNRVAALTQY
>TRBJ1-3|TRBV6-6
ASRDGQGAGNTIY
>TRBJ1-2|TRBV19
ASRMTTGTFYGYT
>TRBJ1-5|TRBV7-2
ASSLRQGGNQPQH
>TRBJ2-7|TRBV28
ASSLTSGTKGEQY
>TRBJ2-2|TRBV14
ASSQEQGAGELF
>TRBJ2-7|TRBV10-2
ASSVNRVEQY
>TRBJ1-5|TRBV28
ASSPTHSNQPQH
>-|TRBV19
ASSMTGGTYEQY
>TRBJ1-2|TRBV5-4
ASTPTGGLDGYT
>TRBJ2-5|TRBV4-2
ASSQPGQGEETQY
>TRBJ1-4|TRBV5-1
ASSFRGPATNEKLF
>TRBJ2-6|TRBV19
ASSGVVAGANVLT
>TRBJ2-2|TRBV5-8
ASSLSVLAGYTGELF
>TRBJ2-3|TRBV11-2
ASSLPSGPRTDTQY
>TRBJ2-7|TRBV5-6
ASSLGQGLREQY
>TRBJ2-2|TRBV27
ASSALSSGRGTGELF
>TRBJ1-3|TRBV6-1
ASSASGSGNTIY
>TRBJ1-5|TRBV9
ASSVSENQPQH
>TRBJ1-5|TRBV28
ASSLFSSNQPQH
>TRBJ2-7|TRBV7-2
ASSFRTVSYEQY
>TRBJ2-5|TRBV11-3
ASSLQPQETQY
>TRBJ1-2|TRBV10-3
AISGVGDNYGYT
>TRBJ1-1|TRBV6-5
ASTAQGRTEAF
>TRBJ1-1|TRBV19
ASRLSPESGTEAF
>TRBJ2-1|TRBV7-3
ASSKGGGLAGDDQF
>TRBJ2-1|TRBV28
ASSLHQEGGNEQF
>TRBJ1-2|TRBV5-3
ASSSSGTGEGYT
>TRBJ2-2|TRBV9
ASGGANTGELF
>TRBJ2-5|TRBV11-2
ASSLAGGGYQETQY
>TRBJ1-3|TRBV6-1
ASRADGSGNTIY
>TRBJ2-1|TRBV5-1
ASSLVLDEQF
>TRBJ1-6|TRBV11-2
ASSTHRDRGLGYNSPLH
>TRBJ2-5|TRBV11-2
ASSFWGNERETQY
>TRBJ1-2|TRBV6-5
ASRMGGGYGYT
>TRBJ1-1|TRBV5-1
ASSSANGATEAF
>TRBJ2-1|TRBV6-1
ASSLGQGLGEQF
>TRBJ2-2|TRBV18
ASSPFEHTGELF
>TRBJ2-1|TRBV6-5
ASSYSPGSGYNEQF
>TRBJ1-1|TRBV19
ASEDLGGQGAEAF
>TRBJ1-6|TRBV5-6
ASSLSLSPLH
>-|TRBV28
ASSFVAGTDEQY